This TCR beta chain was identified during a study of shared clonotypes between healthy human individuals. Whole-study results and caveats: Incomplete sequencing of sorted subsets was indicated by rarefaction despite large depth. In contrast to clonotypes shared by all four donors, non-shared clonotypes had lower generation probabilities.

Replicate sorted-subset PCRs were loaded with 150 to 250 ng DNA, about 28,000 T cell genomes. Assay used: immunoSEQ multiplex PCR; TCRdb lists only in-frame clones, some missing. This sample carries a few million clones, around nine tenths of them seen once, and the ten largest clones take around 0.15%. On this clone: Its antigen is not known.

CDR3 size: 15 residues. Germline loops: CDR1 SGHTA, CDR2 FQGNSA. The germline V and J ends were trimmed by 1 base and 4 bases, with 11 bases remaining between them. Adult donors, all healthy and HIV-negative, had no recent acute infections or vaccinations. The origin of this receptor is a young man in good health. Source material: naive CD4+ T cells sorted from blood. Subset indicated: CD45RA+ positively selected. The chain uses TRBV7-2 and TRBJ1-5; D gene ambiguous. The CDR3 loop reads CASSLGGIQNQPQHF. The CDR3, as DNA: TGTGCCAGCAGCTTAGGTGGGATCCAGAATCAGCCCCAGCATTTT. Together with reference TRBV7-2 and TRBJ1-5, the CDR3 gives the full variable domain: GAGVSQSPSNKVTEKGKDVELRCDPISGHTALYWYRQSLGQGLEFLIYFQGNSAPDKSGLPSDRFSAERTGGSVSTLTIQRTQQEDSAVYLCASSLGGIQNQPQHFGDGTRLSIL.